This TCR beta chain was captured in a study of blood T cell repertoires in COVID-19. Turning to the study itself: Sources were T cells, B-cell-depleted T cells, or PBMCs; the material itself was cDNA or gDNA.

This clone was recorded a few times. Repertoires were generated with immunoSEQ multiplex PCR, while TCRdb's copy carries only in-frame clones and drops some. The sample comprises over 200,000 clones, roughly 84% of which are singletons, and 5.5% to 7.5% rests with the top ten. Individuals aged about 18 to 90 years were recruited from 24 US areas. Cohort assignment relied on participant-reported clinical history. Germline CDR1 reads MNHNS; CDR2 reads SASEGT. This CDR3 has 13 residues. The ends were cut back, 3 bases at V and 4 bases at J, with 7 bases in the middle. The clonotype comes from a woman in her thirties or forties who had recovered from COVID-19. The sample comprised PBMCs or T cells enriched from blood (not recorded which). The V and J genes are TRBV6-1 and TRBJ1-5; no definite D call. The CDR3 coding sequence is TGTGCCAGCAGTGAGACGGGGAATCAGCCCCAGCATTTT. This translates into CASSETGNQPQHF.